What follows are 9 T cell receptor beta chains derived from one specimen sequenced in a study of CD8 T cells in ankylosing spondylitis. TCRdb reprocessed the 5' RACE reads via MiXCR and lists one record per CDR3 protein. The table lists some 270,000 distinct CDR3 sequences, 15% to 20% of them singletons. Sequenced sample: blood, either unsorted or a sorted T cell fraction (not recorded which). These receptors all stem from a male donor with ankylosing spondylitis or in good health (not recorded which).

V is TRBV7-2 and J is TRBJ2-1; 8 positions match TRBD2. The CDR3 contains 16 residues. The J segment lost 7 bases and the V segment lost 1 base, leaving 9 bases of the junction unmatched. Germline CDR1 is SGHTA and CDR2 is FQGNSA. The CDR3 DNA sequence: TGTGCCAGCAGCTTAGTGGCTAGCGGGCGTGGGAATGAGCAGTTCTTC. Its translation is CASSLVASGRGNEQFF.

This clonotype was seen a handful of times. V is TRBV27 and J is TRBJ2-4; D not resolved. Trimming stripped 1 base from V and 0 bases from J, with 13 bases between. The germline V gene encodes CDR1 MNHEY and CDR2 SMNVEV (reference sequence). The CDR3 is 17 amino acids. As DNA, the CDR3 is TGTGCCAGCAGTTTATTCCCTATGCCGATAGCCAAAAACATTCAGTACTTC. Translated, it gives CASSLFPMPIAKNIQYF.

The chain employs TRBV20-1 and TRBJ2-1, with 9 bases that match TRBD2. Germline V CDR1 and CDR2: DFQATT, SNEGSKA (reference sequence). With V trimmed by 2 bases and J by 6 bases, 5 bases remained unmatched. The CDR3 loop spans 14 amino acids. The CDR3, as DNA: TGCAGTGCTAGAAGGCTAGCGGGAAGCAATGAGCAGTTCTTC. It yields the protein CSARRLAGSNEQFF.

The DNA for the CDR3 is TGTGCCAGCAGTGAATTCGGATACGAGCAGTACTTC. It specifies CASSEFGYEQYF. The V call is TRBV6-1, the J call TRBJ2-7; D not certain. The CDR3 extends over 12 amino acids. Trimming took 2 bases from V and 4 from J, leaving 6 bases between them. Germline lookup yields CDR1 MNHNS and CDR2 SASEGT.

The chain combines TRBV7-9 with TRBJ2-7; D is perhaps TRBD2 (5 bases). The CDR3 is made up of 12 amino acids. Trimming took 4 bases from V and 5 from J, leaving 9 bases between them. Per germline, CDR1 SEHNR and CDR2 FQNEAQ (reference sequence). CDR3 nucleotides: TGTGCCAGCAGCTCGGACTTAAACGAGCAGTACTTC. As protein: CASSSDLNEQYF.

The chain has TRBV6-5 and TRBJ2-2; a possible D gene is TRBD1 (5 bases). The CDR3 extends over 18 amino acids. V was cut by 0 bases and J by 2 bases, with 16 bases left in between. In germline, CDR1 is MNHEY, CDR2 SVGAGI. DNA of the CDR3: TGTGCCAGCAGTTACTCGAAACTTAGTCAGGGAAACACCGGGGAGCTGTTTTTT. This translates into CASSYSKLSQGNTGELFF.

The CDR3 reads CTMGQMNTEAFF. The DNA of the CDR3 is TGCACCATGGGACAGATGAACACTGAAGCTTTCTTT. The chain is built from TRBV29-1 and TRBJ1-1; 7 bases are a match to TRBD1. CDR3 size: 12 residues. Germline V gene data show CDR1 as SQVTM and CDR2 as ANQGSEA. The full variable domain, its missing parts supplied by reference TRBV29-1 and TRBJ1-1, is SAVISQKPSRDICQRGTSLTIQCQVDSQVTMMFWYRQQPGQSLTLIATANQGSEATYESGFVIDKFPISRPNLTFSTLTVSNMSPEDSSIYLCTMGQMNTEAFFGQGTRLTVV.

This clonotype was observed a few times. The chain recombines TRBV12-3 or TRBV12-4 with TRBJ1-5; D may be TRBD1 (5 bases). The CDR3 consists of 16 residues. Trimming removed 6 bases from V and 3 bases from J, with 18 bases in between. The CDR3 DNA is TGTGCCAGCAGCCCTGGGGCCACAATATCCAATCAGCCCCAGCATTTT. It is translated as CASSPGATISNQPQHF.

V is TRBV12-3 or TRBV12-4 and J is TRBJ2-7; 12 bases are shared with TRBD2. This CDR3 contains 15 residues. Trimming cost V 5 bases and J 0 bases; bases outside gene matches: 2. The CDR3 region has the DNA TGTGCCAGCAGTCAGACTAGCGGGAGCTCCTACGAGCAGTACTTC. It encodes CASSQTSGSSYEQYF.